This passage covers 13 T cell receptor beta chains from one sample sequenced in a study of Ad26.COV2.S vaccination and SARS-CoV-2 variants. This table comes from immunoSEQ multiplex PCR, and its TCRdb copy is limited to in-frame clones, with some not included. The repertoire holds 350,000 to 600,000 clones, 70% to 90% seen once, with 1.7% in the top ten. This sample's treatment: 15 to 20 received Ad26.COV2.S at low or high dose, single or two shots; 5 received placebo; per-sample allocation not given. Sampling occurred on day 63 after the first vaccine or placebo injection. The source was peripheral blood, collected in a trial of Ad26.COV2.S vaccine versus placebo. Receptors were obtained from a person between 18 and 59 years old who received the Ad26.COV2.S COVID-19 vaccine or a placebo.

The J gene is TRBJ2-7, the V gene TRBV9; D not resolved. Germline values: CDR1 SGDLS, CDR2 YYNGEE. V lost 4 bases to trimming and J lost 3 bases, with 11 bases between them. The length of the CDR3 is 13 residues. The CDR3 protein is CASSPPFLYEQYF. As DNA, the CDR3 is TGTGCCAGCAGCCCCCCCTTCCTCTACGAGCAGTACTTC. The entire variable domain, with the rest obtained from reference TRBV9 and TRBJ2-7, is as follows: DSGVTQTPKHLITATGQRVTLRCSPRSGDLSVYWYQQSLDQGLQFLIQYYNGEERAKGNILERFSAQQFPDLHSELNLSSLELGDSALYFCASSPPFLYEQYFGPGTRLTVT.

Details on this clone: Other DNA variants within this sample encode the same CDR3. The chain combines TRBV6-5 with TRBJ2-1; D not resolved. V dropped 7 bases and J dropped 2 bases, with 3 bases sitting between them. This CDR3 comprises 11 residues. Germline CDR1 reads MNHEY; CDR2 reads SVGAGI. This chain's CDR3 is CASTAYNEQFF. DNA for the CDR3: TGTGCCAGCACAGCCTACAATGAGCAGTTCTTC.

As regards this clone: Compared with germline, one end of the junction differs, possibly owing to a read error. The CDR3 spells CASSPGPGPSYEQYF. The CDR3 DNA is TGTGCTAGCAGCCCCGGCCCAGGGCCGTCTTACGAGCAGTACTTC. This chain uses TRBV7-7 with TRBJ2-7; perhaps TRBD1 as D (5 bases). Germline CDR1 is SSHAT and CDR2 is FNYEAQ (reference sequence). The CDR3 spans 15 residues.

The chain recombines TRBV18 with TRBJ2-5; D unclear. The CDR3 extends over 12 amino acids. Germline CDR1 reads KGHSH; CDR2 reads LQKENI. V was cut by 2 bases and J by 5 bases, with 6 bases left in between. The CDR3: CASSPARETQYF. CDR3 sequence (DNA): TGTGCCAGCTCACCAGCAAGGGAGACCCAGTACTTC. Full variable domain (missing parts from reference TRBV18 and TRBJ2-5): NAGVMQNPRHLVRRRGQEARLRCSPMKGHSHVYWYRQLPEEGLKFMVYLQKENIIDESGMPKERFSAEFPKEGPSILRIQQVVRGDSAAYFCASSPARETQYFGPGTRLLVL.

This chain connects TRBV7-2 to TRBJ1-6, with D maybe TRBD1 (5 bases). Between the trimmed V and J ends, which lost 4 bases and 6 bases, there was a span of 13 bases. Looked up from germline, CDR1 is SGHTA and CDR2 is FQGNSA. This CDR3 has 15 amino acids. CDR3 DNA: TGTGCCAGCAGCTCCAGGGTTCGGGGTAATTCACCCCTCCACTTT. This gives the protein CASSSRVRGNSPLHF.

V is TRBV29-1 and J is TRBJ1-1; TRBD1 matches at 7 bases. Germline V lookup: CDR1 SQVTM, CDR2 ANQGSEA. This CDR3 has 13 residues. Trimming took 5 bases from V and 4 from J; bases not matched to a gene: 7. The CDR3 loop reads CSVRTGDFTEAFF. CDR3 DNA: TGCAGCGTTCGCACAGGGGATTTCACTGAAGCTTTCTTT.

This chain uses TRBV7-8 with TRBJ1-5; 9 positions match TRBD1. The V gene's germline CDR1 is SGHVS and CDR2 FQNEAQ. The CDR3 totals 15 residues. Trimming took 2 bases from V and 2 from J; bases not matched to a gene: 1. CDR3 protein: CASSLRTGGNQPQHF. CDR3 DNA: TGTGCCAGCAGCTTACGGACAGGGGGCAATCAGCCCCAGCATTTT.

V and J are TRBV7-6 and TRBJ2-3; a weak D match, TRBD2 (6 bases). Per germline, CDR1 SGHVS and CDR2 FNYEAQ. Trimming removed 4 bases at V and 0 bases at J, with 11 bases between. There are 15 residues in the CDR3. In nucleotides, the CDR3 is TGTGCCAGCAGCTCCGGGACTCTTAGCACAGATACGCAGTATTTT. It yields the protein CASSSGTLSTDTQYF.

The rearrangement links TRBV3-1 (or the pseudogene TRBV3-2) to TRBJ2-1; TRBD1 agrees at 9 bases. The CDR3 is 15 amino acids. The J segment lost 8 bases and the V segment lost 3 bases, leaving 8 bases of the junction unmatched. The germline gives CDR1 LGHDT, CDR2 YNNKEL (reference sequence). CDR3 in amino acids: CASSHKNRGHHEQFF. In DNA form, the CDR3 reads TGTGCCAGCAGCCACAAGAACAGGGGGCATCATGAGCAGTTCTTC.

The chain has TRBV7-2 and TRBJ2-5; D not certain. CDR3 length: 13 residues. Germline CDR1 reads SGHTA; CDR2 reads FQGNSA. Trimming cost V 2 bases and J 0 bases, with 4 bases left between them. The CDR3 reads CASSLSYQETQYF. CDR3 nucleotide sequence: TGTGCCAGCAGCTTATCGTACCAAGAGACCCAGTACTTC.

The chain's CDR3 is CASSQIREGTGELFF. The CDR3, as DNA: TGTGCCAGCAGCCAAATACGGGAGGGGACCGGGGAGCTGTTTTTT. J is TRBJ2-2 and V is TRBV3-1 (or the pseudogene TRBV3-2); 8 bases are shared with TRBD2. V lost 2 bases to trimming and J lost 5 bases; unmatched junction nucleotides: 4. The length of the CDR3 is 15 residues. The germline V gene has CDR1 LGHDT and CDR2 YNNKEL (reference sequence).

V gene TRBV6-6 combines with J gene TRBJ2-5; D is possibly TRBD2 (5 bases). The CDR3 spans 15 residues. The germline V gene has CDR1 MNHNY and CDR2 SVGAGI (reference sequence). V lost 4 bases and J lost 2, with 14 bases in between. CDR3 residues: CASSLPQRPQETQYF. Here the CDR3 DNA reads TGTGCCAGCAGTTTACCCCAGCGGCCGCAAGAGACCCAGTACTTC.

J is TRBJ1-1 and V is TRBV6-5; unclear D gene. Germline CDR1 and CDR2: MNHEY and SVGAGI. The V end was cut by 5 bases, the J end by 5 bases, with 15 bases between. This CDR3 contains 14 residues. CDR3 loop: CASSLNGRATEAFF. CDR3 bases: TGTGCCAGCAGTCTAAACGGAAGGGCGACTGAAGCTTTCTTT.